This paragraph reports one T cell receptor beta chain. Its antigen is not known. This CDR3 has 20 residues. The data were obtained in a study of T cells expressing NK-cell markers. Looking at the study overall: Cells sorted as CD3+CD56+NKG2C+, CD3+CD56+NKG2C- and CD3+CD56-NKG2C+ T cells supplied the TCR beta repertoires. Among the eight sequenced donors, seven tested HCMV-seropositive and one tested seronegative.

Findings of the study overall: For 6 or 7 donors, the dominant NKG2C+ clonotypes made up roughly 1.0-7.5% of their CD8+ T cells. Expanded clones of NKG2C+ T cells had an unclear HCMV specificity.

TCRdb re-called the 5' RACE reads; every CDR3 protein appears as one record, without DNA. The sample has 150,000 to 180,000 distinct CDR3 sequences. The sequenced material came from blood T cells: a sorted CD56 or NKG2C T cell subset, CD4+ or CD8+ T cells, or bulk PBMC T cells (not recorded which). V is TRBV21-1 and J is TRBJ2-3; TCRdb picks TRBD2, but there is no DNA to check that call. TRBV21-1 is a pseudogene. The origin of this receptor is a woman in her forties or fifties in good health. CDR3 sequence: CASANTLAGVGARSADTQYF.